This T cell receptor (beta chain) was recorded in a study of tumor-infiltrating lymphocytes in primary liver carcinoma. Concerning this clonotype itself: Its antigen is undetermined. One end of the junction does not line up with germline, which may come from a read error.

This CDR3 has 17 residues. Germline V gene sequence: CDR1 MNHNY, CDR2 SVGAGI (reference sequence). cDNA specific to TCR beta was made from 500 ng of total RNA, with a constant-region primer employed for priming. TCR beta libraries came from three nested multiplex PCR rounds using slightly modified ARM-PCR. Running 9 to 11 cycles apiece, the first two PCR rounds relied on TRBV1-TRBV30 forward primers together with a C-beta reverse primer. TCRdb processed the multiplex PCR reads anew with MiXCR; each CDR3 protein has one entry. The sample records 150,000 to 200,000 distinct CDR3 sequences, just under 85% being singletons. Overall study findings and caveats: A small share of top clones, only about 8-25%, was found in all five tumor regions. Against blood, tumors held a significantly higher top-250-clone fraction (p = 0.039).

The roughly 18-34 mg bulk tissue piece was not sorted before simultaneous RNA and DNA extraction. The cohort consisted of patients whose primary liver carcinoma was surgically resected. The sequenced sample consisted of tumor tissue from primary liver carcinoma. This chain uses TRBV6-6 with TRBJ1-1; D is unclear. The TCR sequence derives from a man in his forties with primary liver carcinoma and hepatitis B virus infection. CDR3: CASSYSSAEADVKEASF. The CDR3 DNA sequence: TGTGCCAGCAGTTACTCGAGCGCGGAGGCGGATGTTAAGGAAGCTTCCTTT.